This TCR beta chain is from a study of T-cell memory formation after mild COVID-19. For the study at large: TCR clusters were mostly donor specific.

This clonotype was counted only a few times. Its target is not known. Study-wide points: Cross-reactive memory apparently joined, as some responding clones appeared in pre-infection memory. From day 15 to 85, contracting clones were balanced between CD4 and CD8, whereas later expanders leaned toward CD4+.

Each CDR3 protein gets one entry after TCRdb re-called the 5' RACE reads with MiXCR. The table records 120,000 to 150,000 distinct CDR3 sequences, about 5.7% of them present only once. This CDR3 comprises 16 residues. Germline-derived CDR1 and CDR2 are SGHTA and FQGNSA. The V segment lost 7 bases and the J segment 5 bases; nucleotides outside the gene matches: 14. The sequenced sample consisted of PBMCs or a T cell subset sorted from them (not recorded which). The receptor's source is an adult woman who had mild COVID-19 (a few samples of this study predate the infection). Cell type and time point are not known. The chain couples TRBV7-2 to TRBJ2-5; 9 nucleotides match TRBD1. The CDR3, as DNA: TGTGCCAGCACCAAAACTGGGGGACAGGGCTGGGAGACCCAGTACTTC. Amino acids: CASTKTGGQGWETQYF.